Included here is one T cell receptor (beta chain) sequence, with context. The target antigen is unknown. The V gene's germline CDR1 is MNHNS and CDR2 SASEGT. The CDR3 consists of 15 residues. The V end lost 7 bases, the J end lost 2 bases, and 18 bases lay between the germline ends. As to time point: persistent/refractory GD, antithyroid drugs over 5 years with positive TRAb. Making the TCR library involved RNA that had been extracted from PBMCs. The authors built TCR beta libraries using iRepertoire HTBI primers and Arm-PCR of CDR3 regions. TCRdb passed the multiplex PCR reads through MiXCR, listing each CDR3 protein once. The table shows around 510,000 distinct CDR3 sequences, with less than 25% occurring only once. The sample originates from a study of regulatory T cells in long-lasting Graves disease. Notes on the study in general: Relative to newly diagnosed Graves' patients, persistent ones had lower TCR diversity.

Sequenced material: peripheral blood mononuclear cells (PBMCs), taken when the disease was refractory, from a patient treated with antithyroid drugs. This chain links TRBV6-1 with TRBJ2-7; D perhaps matches TRBD1 (5 bases). The receptor comes from a female donor with Graves disease. CDR3 region: CASTKQGRTAYEQYF. The CDR3 DNA sequence: TGTGCCAGCACCAAGCAGGGCAGGACCGCCTACGAGCAGTACTTC.